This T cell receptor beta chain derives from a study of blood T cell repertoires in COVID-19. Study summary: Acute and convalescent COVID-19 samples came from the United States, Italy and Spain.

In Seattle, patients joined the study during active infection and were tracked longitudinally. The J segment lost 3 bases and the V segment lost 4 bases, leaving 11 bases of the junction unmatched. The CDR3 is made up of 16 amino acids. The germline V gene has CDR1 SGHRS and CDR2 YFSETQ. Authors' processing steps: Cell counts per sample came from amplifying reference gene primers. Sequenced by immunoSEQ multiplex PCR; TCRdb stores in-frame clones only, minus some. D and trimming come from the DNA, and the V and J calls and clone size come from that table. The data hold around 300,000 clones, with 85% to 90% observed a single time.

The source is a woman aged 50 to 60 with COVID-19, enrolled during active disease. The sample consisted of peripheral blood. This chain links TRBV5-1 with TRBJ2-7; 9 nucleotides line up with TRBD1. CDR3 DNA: TGCGCCAGCAGCGGAGGGCCAGGGGACAGGGTCTACGAGCAGTACTTC. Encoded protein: CASSGGPGDRVYEQYF.